This entry lists 5 T cell receptor beta chains sequenced from one sample in a study of blood T cell repertoires in COVID-19 (dated by TCRdb to the early 2020s). Receptor libraries were prepared by the immunoSEQ multiplex PCR assay. TCRdb stores this immuneACCESS table with in-frame sequences only. Part of the clones is absent; in the studies checked, under half of the shortfall reflects unresolved V genes, and no reason is known for the rest. The sample has 250,000 or so clones on record, about 89% of them singletons. Of the sample, 1.2% falls within the top ten clones. Material: PBMCs or T cells enriched from blood (not recorded which). These receptors were collected from a human donor in a cohort exposed to, infected with or recovered from COVID-19 (not recorded which). The donor label of this sample is uncertain.

V and J are TRBV11-3 and TRBJ2-1; 7 nucleotides agree with TRBD2. CDR3 length equals 14 residues. Germline values: CDR1 SGHNT, CDR2 YENEEA. Trimming removed 0 bases from V and 4 bases from J; junction bases left unmatched: 0. CDR3: CASSLERGYNEQFF. The CDR3 DNA reads as TGTGCCAGCAGCTTAGAGCGGGGGTACAATGAGCAGTTCTTC.

The rearrangement links TRBV18 to TRBJ1-2; 10 bases align to TRBD1. The J segment lost 3 bases and the V segment lost 1 base, leaving 8 bases of the junction unmatched. The CDR3 is 17 amino acids. The germline CDR1 and CDR2 sequences are KGHSH and LQKENI. The CDR3 region has the DNA TGTGCCAGCTCACCACGACAGGGGGCGTATCAAGACTATGGCTACACCTTC. This codes for CASSPRQGAYQDYGYTF.

The chain combines TRBV4-2 with TRBJ1-1; 7 positions match TRBD1. CDR3 size: 15 residues. CDR1 LGHNA and CDR2 YNFKEQ come from the germline V gene. V shed 1 base and J 3 bases; nucleotides not matched to a gene: 5. The CDR3 sequence: CASSQGQGDDTEAFF. The DNA for the CDR3 is TGTGCCAGCAGCCAAGGACAGGGTGACGACACTGAAGCTTTCTTT.

CDR3 loop: CASSRAQGGAGANVLTF. In DNA form, the CDR3 reads TGTGCCAGCTCCCGAGCCCAAGGGGGGGCTGGGGCCAACGTCCTGACTTTC. The genes are TRBV18 and TRBJ2-6, with D possibly matching TRBD2 (7 bases). V was pared by 6 bases and J by 2 bases, with 17 bases between. The CDR3 has 17 amino acids. In germline, CDR1 is KGHSH, CDR2 LQKENI.

The chain joins TRBV29-1 to TRBJ1-2, with D perhaps TRBD1 (5 bases). This CDR3 comprises 13 residues. The V and J ends lost 7 bases and 2 bases respectively, with 14 bases between them. Germline V lookup: CDR1 SQVTM, CDR2 ANQGSEA. The CDR3 DNA reads TGCAGCGGCAGGGATTTGGAAAACTATGGCTACACCTTC. This codes for CSGRDLENYGYTF.